These 26 T cell receptor beta chains originate from one sample sequenced in a study of response to subunit inactivated influenza vaccine. TCRdb re-analysed the RT-PCR reads in MiXCR, keeping a single row per CDR3 protein. The sample holds 650,000 or so distinct CDR3 sequences, 12% to 15% seen once. Material: PBMCs from blood, obtained 14 to 15 days before vaccination. The receptors were sampled from a man aged 50 or older who received an inactivated influenza vaccine.

There are a few counts of this clonotype. The chain employs TRBV9 and TRBJ2-1; 8 nucleotides match TRBD2. There are 17 residues in the CDR3. The J segment lost 4 bases and the V segment lost 4 bases, leaving 13 bases of the junction unmatched. Germline V gives CDR1 SGDLS, CDR2 YYNGEE. CDR3 protein: CASSTHRSGSFYNEQFF. The CDR3 DNA sequence: TGTGCCAGCAGCACCCACCGCAGCGGGAGTTTTTACAATGAGCAGTTCTTC.

This clonotype has a handful of counts. This sequence joins TRBV28 and TRBJ2-1; D call uncertain. CDR3 length equals 16 residues. Germline V gene lookup returns CDR1 MDHEN and CDR2 SYDVKM. Trimming stripped 2 bases from V and 4 bases from J, with 15 bases between. The DNA of the CDR3 is TGTGCCAGCAGTTTAGTGCTACTCTATCGTTACAATGAGCAGTTCTTC. It codes for CASSLVLLYRYNEQFF.

Many counts were recorded for this clonotype. The rearrangement joins TRBV12-3 or TRBV12-4 to TRBJ2-1; TRBD2 aligns across 7 bases. V was pared by 1 base and J by 8 bases, with 5 bases of the junction left unmatched. CDR3 length equals 14 residues. The CDR3 nucleotides read TGTGCCAGCAGTTTAGATAGCGGGTTCGATGAGCAGTTCTTC. Protein product: CASSLDSGFDEQFF.

J is TRBJ2-7 and V is TRBV14; D call uncertain. V gave up 5 bases and J gave up 3 bases, with 17 bases separating them. Germline V CDR1 and CDR2: SGHDN, FVKESK. The CDR3 covers 15 residues. The CDR3 DNA reads TGTGCCAGCAGCATGGGCCTTGGAGCGTACTACGAGCAGTACTTC. Its protein product is CASSMGLGAYYEQYF.

The table lists this clonotype with many counts. The chain recombines TRBV20-1 with TRBJ1-1; D not certain. Trimming took 0 bases from V and 0 from J, leaving 5 bases between them. CDR3 length: 13 amino acids. Germline V gene data show CDR1 as DFQATT and CDR2 as SNEGSKA (reference sequence). CDR3 in DNA: TGCAGTGCTAGAGACAGTATGAACACTGAAGCTTTCTTT. It encodes CSARDSMNTEAFF.

This chain connects TRBV5-1 to TRBJ2-3; TRBD2 matches at 14 bases. The CDR3 sequence is 18 residues long. V was pared by 5 bases and J by 1 base, with 9 bases of the junction left unmatched. Germline CDR1 reads SGHRS; CDR2 reads YFSETQ. CDR3 amino acids: CASSSRLAGGLGTDTQYF. As DNA, the CDR3 is TGCGCCAGCAGTTCTCGACTAGCGGGGGGGCTCGGCACAGATACGCAGTATTTT.

This chain connects TRBV5-5 to TRBJ2-7; the D call may be TRBD1 or TRBD2 (5 bases each). Trimming removed 0 bases from V and 4 bases from J, with 11 bases in between. This CDR3 region has 14 residues. From germline, CDR1 is SGHKS and CDR2 YYEKEE (reference sequence). This chain's CDR3 is CASSLVGVEYEQYF. The CDR3 DNA is TGTGCCAGCAGCTTGGTGGGGGTAGAGTACGAGCAGTACTTC.

In its sample, this clonotype was seen many times. The chain combines TRBV10-3 with TRBJ1-1, with a tentative D call TRBD1 (5 bases). The V end lost 6 bases, the J end lost 3 bases, and 11 bases lay between the germline ends. This CDR3 spans 13 amino acids. CDR1 is ENHRY, CDR2 SYGVKD, per germline. DNA of the CDR3: TGTGCCATCAGCAGGTCCAGGGACACTGAAGCTTTCTTT. Its translation is CAISRSRDTEAFF.

The V and J genes are TRBV28 and TRBJ1-1, with TRBD1 as a possible D gene (5 bases). V lost 3 bases and J lost 8, with 16 bases in between. Germline CDR1 reads MDHEN; CDR2 reads SYDVKM. The CDR3 loop spans 14 amino acids. The CDR3: CASSFSPQGGEAFF. The CDR3, as DNA: TGTGCCAGCAGTTTTTCCCCGCAGGGTGGGGAAGCTTTCTTT.

The chain's CDR3 is CASSQGTYSSYEQYF. Here the CDR3 DNA reads TGTGCCAGCAGCCAAGGGACTTATAGCTCCTACGAGCAGTACTTC. The gene calls are TRBV7-9 and TRBJ2-7; D may be TRBD2 (6 bases). Looked up from germline, CDR1 is SEHNR and CDR2 is FQNEAQ (reference sequence). CDR3 length: 15 amino acids. Trimming shortened V by 5 bases and J by 0 bases, and 14 bases separated the two germline ends.

In its sample, this clonotype was seen once. The chain joins TRBV25-1 to TRBJ2-1; D is unresolved. Germline V gene lookup returns CDR1 MGHDK and CDR2 SYGVNS. V lost 1 base, J lost 3 bases, and 13 bases lay in between. CDR3 size: 16 residues. The CDR3 region is CASSELKRSSYNEQFF. DNA of the CDR3: TGTGCCAGCAGTGAATTGAAGAGGAGTAGCTACAATGAGCAGTTCTTC.

V gene TRBV27 combines with J gene TRBJ2-7; 11 bases are shared with TRBD2. Unmatched junction bases numbered 9, after V lost 6 bases and J lost 2 bases. There are 16 residues in the CDR3. Germline V gene data show CDR1 as MNHEY and CDR2 as SMNVEV (reference sequence). CDR3 nucleotide sequence: TGTGCCAGCAGAGTAGCGGGAGGGCCGAGTACCTACGAGCAGTACTTC. This sequence encodes CASRVAGGPSTYEQYF.

The chain links TRBV5-1 to TRBJ2-1, with D hard to call. Trimming pared 2 bases from V and 0 bases from J, leaving 12 bases between. In germline, CDR1 is SGHRS, CDR2 YFSETQ. The CDR3 is 16 amino acids. In DNA form, the CDR3 reads TGCGCCAGCAGCTTACGTGAACCCAGCTCCTACAATGAGCAGTTCTTC. The encoded protein is CASSLREPSSYNEQFF. The full variable domain, in which reference TRBV5-1 and TRBJ2-1 provide the parts outside the CDR3, is KAGVTQTPRYLIKTRGQQVTLSCSPISGHRSVSWYQQTPGQGLQFLFEYFSETQRNKGNFPGRFSGRQFSNSRSEMNVSTLELGDSALYLCASSLREPSSYNEQFFGPGTRLTVL.

This clonotype is labeled as medium-sized. The chain links TRBV6-9 to TRBJ2-4, with a possible D match to TRBD1 (5 bases). With 5 bases removed from V and 0 bases from J, the gap between germline ends came to 20 bases. The CDR3 loop spans 18 amino acids. CDR1 and CDR2 (germline): MNHGY, SVAAGI. The CDR3 region has the DNA TGTGCCAGCAGTCCCCTTCGGCGGACACCAATAGCCAAAAACATTCAGTACTTC. It codes for CASSPLRRTPIAKNIQYF.

This clonotype turned up a few times. V gene TRBV4-2 combines with J gene TRBJ2-2; 7 bases fit TRBD2. This CDR3 contains 16 residues. V lost 0 bases and J lost 3; bases outside the gene matches: 4. The germline gives CDR1 LGHNA, CDR2 YNFKEQ. The CDR3 protein is CASSQDIRGDTGELFF. The CDR3 nucleotides are TGTGCCAGCAGCCAAGATATACGGGGGGACACCGGGGAGCTGTTTTTT.

This clonotype was seen a handful of times. V gene TRBV6-2 or TRBV6-3 combines with J gene TRBJ2-5; D is tentatively TRBD1 or TRBD2 (5 bases each). Per germline, CDR1 MNHEY and CDR2 SVGEGT. The V end lost 0 bases, the J end lost 5 bases, and 13 bases lay between the germline ends. This CDR3 has 15 amino acids. Here the CDR3 DNA reads TGTGCCAGCAGTTACTCTGGGACCCAGATGGAGACCCAGTACTTC. It yields the protein CASSYSGTQMETQYF.

V is TRBV5-1 and J is TRBJ1-4; no definite D call. Trimming took off 0 bases at V and 10 bases at J, with 22 bases between the two ends. The CDR3 length is 17 residues. CDR1 SGHRS and CDR2 YFSETQ come from the germline V gene. The CDR3 sequence is CASSLGPSNRLVGKLFF. In DNA, the CDR3 is TGCGCCAGCAGCTTGGGCCCCTCCAACCGCCTCGTCGGAAAACTGTTTTTT.

The chain has TRBV20-1 and TRBJ2-1; no clear D. V was cut by 1 base and J by 8 bases, with 9 bases left in between. The germline gives CDR1 DFQATT, CDR2 SNEGSKA (reference sequence). The CDR3 is made up of 12 amino acids. DNA of the CDR3: TGCAGTGCTAGAGTGAGGTACTATGAGCAGTTCTTC. Protein: CSARVRYYEQFF.

The J gene is TRBJ2-5, the V gene TRBV10-3; 8 positions match TRBD2. The junction had 7 bases not matched to a gene; V was cut back by 3 bases and J by 7 bases. The CDR3 contains 14 residues. Germline assignment: CDR1 ENHRY and CDR2 SYGVKD. The CDR3 DNA is TGTGCCATCAGTGACGGGAGGGATACTGGGACCCAGTACTTC. Translated, it gives CAISDGRDTGTQYF.

This clonotype has at least ten counts. The chain carries TRBV4-2 and TRBJ2-3; D is ambiguous. Germline V gene data show CDR1 as LGHNA and CDR2 as YNFKEQ. The CDR3 loop spans 14 amino acids. V was pared by 0 bases and J by 4 bases, with 8 bases between. CDR3 nucleotide sequence: TGTGCCAGCAGCCAAGATACCGGCGCAGATACGCAGTATTTT. It translates to CASSQDTGADTQYF.

The rearrangement links TRBV30 to TRBJ2-2; tentatively, D is TRBD2 (5 bases). The V and J ends lost 2 bases and 6 bases respectively, with 16 bases between them. Germline lookup yields CDR1 GTSNPN and CDR2 SVGIG (reference sequence). This CDR3 region has 15 residues. The CDR3 reads CAWSLIALTSGELFF. In nucleotides, the CDR3 is TGTGCCTGGAGTTTGATAGCGCTTACATCCGGGGAGCTGTTTTTT.

This rearrangement joins TRBV28 to TRBJ2-7; D not resolved. Trimming stripped 10 bases from V and 4 bases from J, with 23 bases between. Germline V gene sequence: CDR1 MDHEN, CDR2 SYDVKM. The CDR3 extends over 15 amino acids. The CDR3 is CATPMPDGGSYEQYF. In DNA form, the CDR3 reads TGTGCCACACCAATGCCCGACGGCGGATCTTACGAGCAGTACTTC.

The J gene is TRBJ2-7, the V gene TRBV9; D is unclear. The length of the CDR3 is 14 residues. V was shortened by 0 bases and J by 0 bases, with 7 bases between the two germline ends. CDR1 SGDLS and CDR2 YYNGEE come from the germline V gene. The CDR3 loop reads CASSVDSPSYEQYF. CDR3 nucleotide sequence: TGTGCCAGCAGCGTAGACAGTCCCTCCTACGAGCAGTACTTC.

The rearrangement links TRBV6-6 to TRBJ2-3; D uncertain. Germline values: CDR1 MNHNY, CDR2 SVGAGI (reference sequence). The germline V and J ends were trimmed by 1 base and 3 bases, with 5 bases remaining between them. This CDR3 is 13 amino acids long. CDR3 sequence (DNA): TGTGCCAGCAGTTACTTGGAAACAGATACGCAGTATTTT. Translated: CASSYLETDTQYF.

The J gene is TRBJ2-3, the V gene TRBV20-1, with 8 bases fitting TRBD2. The CDR3 length is 14 residues. V lost 6 bases, J lost 0 bases, and 5 bases stayed unmatched. Germline-derived CDR1 and CDR2 are DFQATT and SNEGSKA (reference sequence). CDR3 nucleotide sequence: TGCAGTGCAAGACTAGCGCAGAGCACAGATACGCAGTATTTT. Translation: CSARLAQSTDTQYF.

The chain employs TRBV5-6 and TRBJ2-3; 8 bases fit TRBD1. Per the germline V gene, CDR1 is SGHDT and CDR2 is YYEEEE. V was clipped by 4 bases and J by 1 base; unmatched bases: 5. There are 15 residues in the CDR3. The CDR3 here is CASSETGQGTDTQYF. The CDR3 DNA reads as TGTGCCAGCAGCGAGACGGGACAGGGCACAGATACGCAGTATTTT.